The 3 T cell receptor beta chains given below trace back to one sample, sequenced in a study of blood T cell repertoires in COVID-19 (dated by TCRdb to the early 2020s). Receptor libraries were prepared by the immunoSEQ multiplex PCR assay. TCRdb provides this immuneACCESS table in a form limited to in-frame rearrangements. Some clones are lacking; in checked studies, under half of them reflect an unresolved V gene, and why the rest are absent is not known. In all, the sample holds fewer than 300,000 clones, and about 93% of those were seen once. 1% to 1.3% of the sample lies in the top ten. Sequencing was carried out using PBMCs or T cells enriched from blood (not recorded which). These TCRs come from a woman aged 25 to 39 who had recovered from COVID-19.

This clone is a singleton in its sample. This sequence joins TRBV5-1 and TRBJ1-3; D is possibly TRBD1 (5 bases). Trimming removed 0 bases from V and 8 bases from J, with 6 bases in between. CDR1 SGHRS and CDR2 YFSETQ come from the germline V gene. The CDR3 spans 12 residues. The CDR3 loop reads CASSLEGDTIYF. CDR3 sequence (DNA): TGCGCCAGCAGCTTGGAAGGGGACACCATATATTTT.

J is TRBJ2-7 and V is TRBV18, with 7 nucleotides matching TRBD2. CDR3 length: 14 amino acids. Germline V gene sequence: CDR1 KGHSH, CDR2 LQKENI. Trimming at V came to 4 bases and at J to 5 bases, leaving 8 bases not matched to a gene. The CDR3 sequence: CASSRAGRVDEQYF. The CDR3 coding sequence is TGTGCCAGCTCACGAGCGGGAAGGGTAGACGAGCAGTACTTC.

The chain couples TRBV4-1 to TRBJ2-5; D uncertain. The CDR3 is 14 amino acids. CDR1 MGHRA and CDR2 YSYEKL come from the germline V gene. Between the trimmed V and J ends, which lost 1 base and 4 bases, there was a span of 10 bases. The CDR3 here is CASSQGPSIETQYF. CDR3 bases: TGCGCCAGCAGCCAAGGGCCTAGTATAGAGACCCAGTACTTC.